These T cell receptor beta chains were read from a single sample in a study of OX40 agonist ivuxolimab in advanced cancers. The method was immunoSEQ multiplex PCR; TCRdb's version includes in-frame clones alone and lacks a portion of them. The data hold over 55,000 clones, with roughly 86% observed a single time. This specimen was CD4+ or CD8+ T cells sorted from blood, taken in a trial of the OX40 agonist ivuxolimab. The source of these receptors is an adult with an advanced solid tumor such as melanoma, head and neck, liver or kidney cancer. CDR3s include the opening cysteine and the closing phenylalanine or tryptophan.

TRBV28	TRBJ2-7	CASSPPDSLMVYEQYF
TRBV19	TRBJ2-3	CASSIGEGSTDTQYF
TRBV30	TRBJ1-6	CAWSLYRAGDSPLHF
TRBV10-3	TRBJ2-7	CAISDYYEQYF
TRBV4-3	TRBJ2-3	CASSQDVGARVEDTQYF
TRBV28	TRBJ2-7	CASSLPDRVFEQYF
TRBV27	TRBJ2-1	CASSLSGSQSYNEQFF
TRBV5-6	TRBJ1-1	CASSPEKAFF
TRBV7-9	TRBJ2-7	CASTSSDSYEQYF
TRBV28	TRBJ1-1	CASSLSGLGTEAFF
TRBV5-6	TRBJ1-1	CASSLESDEAFF
TRBV7-9	TRBJ1-1	CASRAGGSTEAFF
TRBV27	TRBJ1-1	CASSLSPARLNTEAFF
TRBV7-6	TRBJ2-7	CASSERPGQHLYEQYF
TRBV20-1	TRBJ2-3	CSWGTQYF
TRBV19	TRBJ2-1	CASSMLPSNSYNEQFF
TRBV19	TRBJ1-1	CATRRFGDGGRAFF
TRBV7-9	TRBJ1-2	CASSHGKTYGYTF
TRBV6-5	TRBJ1-2	CASSSPEGPYGYTF
TRBV27	TRBJ1-6	CASSLGGNSPLHF
TRBV4-3	TRBJ1-1	CASSQDPGSTEAFF
TRBV9	TRBJ2-6	CASSKQGSGANVLTF
TRBV27	TRBJ1-5	CASSQAGITPQHF